These 30 T cell receptor beta chains came from one sample sequenced in a study of post-analysis software for immune sequencing data. The antigens for these receptors are not known. Prepared libraries of TCR beta cDNA carried unique molecular identifiers. TCRdb reprocessed the PCR reads via MiXCR and lists one record per CDR3 protein. The sample lists 600,000 to 750,000 distinct CDR3 sequences, approximately 59% occurring once. Study-wide results and caveats: Four to six TRBV segments, including TRBV5-6, TRBV5-1 and TRBV20-1, were more frequent in patients than controls.

Specimen: blood. The origin of the receptors is a girl aged 2 to 9 with multiple sclerosis.

This clonotype has a handful of counts. J is TRBJ2-3 and V is TRBV20-1; D might be TRBD2 (6 bases). V was pared by 1 base and J by 6 bases, with 26 bases between. Germline CDR1 DFQATT, CDR2 SNEGSKA (reference sequence). This CDR3 has 18 amino acids. The CDR3 DNA reads as TGCAGTGCTAGAGTCACCCATGGGGCGGGGAGCCGCCCTGATACGCAGTATTTT. Translation: CSARVTHGAGSRPDTQYF.

This clonotype came up a few times. The genes are TRBV29-1 and TRBJ2-3, with D unresolved. The CDR3 length is 12 residues. The V end was cut by 5 bases, the J end by 2 bases, with 8 bases between. CDR1 SQVTM and CDR2 ANQGSEA come from the germline V gene. CDR3 loop: CSVSENTDTQYF. Here the CDR3 DNA reads TGCAGCGTTTCTGAGAACACAGATACGCAGTATTTT.

This clonotype was seen only a few times. The rearrangement joins TRBV5-1 to TRBJ2-1; D gene unclear. This CDR3 contains 15 residues. V shed 0 bases and J shed 6 bases, with 13 bases lying between them. Germline V CDR1 and CDR2: SGHRS, YFSETQ. CDR3 DNA sequence: TGCGCCAGCAGCTTGGGGGTCTCGATGGGCAATGAGCAGTTCTTC. This encodes CASSLGVSMGNEQFF.

The chain joins TRBV12-3 or TRBV12-4 to TRBJ1-2; D might be TRBD1 (6 bases). There are 11 residues in the CDR3. The V end was cut by 6 bases, the J end by 8 bases, with 10 bases between. CDR3 protein: CASRRTEGYTF. CDR3 coding DNA: TGTGCCAGCAGACGGACAGAAGGCTACACCTTC.

The chain employs TRBV5-1 and TRBJ1-6; D not resolved. Germline CDR1 is SGHRS and CDR2 is YFSETQ. The CDR3 sequence is 14 residues long. Deletions cut 0 bases from V and 6 bases from J, with 7 bases between. CDR3 bases: TGCGCCAGCAGCTTGGAGGTGACTAATTCACCCCTCCACTTT. Translating it yields CASSLEVTNSPLHF. The complete variable domain, with remaining parts taken from reference TRBV5-1 and TRBJ1-6, reads KAGVTQTPRYLIKTRGQQVTLSCSPISGHRSVSWYQQTPGQGLQFLFEYFSETQRNKGNFPGRFSGRQFSNSRSEMNVSTLELGDSALYLCASSLEVTNSPLHFGNGTRLTVT.

The V call is TRBV20-1, the J call TRBJ1-4; no reliable D call. The CDR3 is 13 residues long. Germline V lookup: CDR1 DFQATT, CDR2 SNEGSKA (reference sequence). The V gene lost 3 bases and the J gene lost 8 bases, with 13 bases spanning the gap. The CDR3 coding sequence is TGCAGTGCTAGCCCCCAAAACGGGGAAAAACTGTTTTTT. It yields the protein CSASPQNGEKLFF.

This clonotype was seen more than once but under ten times. V usage is TRBV6-5 and J usage is TRBJ2-1; D unresolved. V lost 0 bases, J lost 6 bases, and 6 bases lay in between. This CDR3 is 13 amino acids long. Per germline, CDR1 MNHEY and CDR2 SVGAGI. CDR3 in DNA: TGTGCCAGCAGTTACTCTCTAGGCAATGAGCAGTTCTTC. Translation gives CASSYSLGNEQFF.

V usage is TRBV5-1 and J usage is TRBJ2-5; D remains ambiguous. The CDR3 contains 11 residues. Looked up from germline, CDR1 is SGHRS and CDR2 is YFSETQ. V shed 6 bases and J shed 3 bases, with 6 bases lying between them. The CDR3 DNA reads TGCGCCAGCAAGGCCAAAGAGACCCAGTACTTC. It encodes CASKAKETQYF.

The table lists this clonotype with a count of one. The CDR3 region is CSAVDRTTGSFSGANVLTF. CDR3 nucleotides: TGCAGTGCCGTGGATCGGACGACAGGTTCCTTCTCTGGGGCCAACGTCCTGACTTTC. The chain carries TRBV20-1 and TRBJ2-6, with D perhaps matching TRBD1 (6 bases). The CDR3 runs 19 residues. Germline V CDR1 and CDR2: DFQATT, SNEGSKA (reference sequence). V lost 6 bases and J lost 0, with 24 bases in between.

DNA of the CDR3: TGCAGTGCTAGCCGCACTACCTACGAGCAGTACTTC. Amino acids: CSASRTTYEQYF. The chain links TRBV20-1 to TRBJ2-7; D is undetermined. CDR3 length: 12 residues. Trimming stripped 3 bases from V and 2 bases from J, with 8 bases between. CDR1 and CDR2 (germline): DFQATT, SNEGSKA (reference sequence).

For the CDR3, the DNA is TGTGCCAGTAGTATAGACATGGCGAACACCGGGGAGCTGTTTTTT. Protein sequence: CASSIDMANTGELFF. The V and J genes are TRBV19 and TRBJ2-2; D is undetermined. Trimming removed 0 bases at V and 0 bases at J, with 5 bases between. Germline CDR1 reads LNHDA; CDR2 reads SQIVND (reference sequence). The CDR3 is 15 residues long.

The chain links TRBV12-5 to TRBJ2-3, with D maybe TRBD2 (5 bases). CDR1 LGHNT and CDR2 FRNRAP come from the germline V gene. CDR3 length: 17 residues. V was clipped by 7 bases and J by 4 bases, with 24 bases between them. The CDR3 spells CASALTRELVGPDTQYF. Here the CDR3 DNA reads TGTGCTAGTGCCCTAACCCGGGAACTAGTAGGCCCAGATACGCAGTATTTT.

V is TRBV5-1 and J is TRBJ2-3; 9 positions match TRBD1. The CDR3 contains 15 residues. The germline gives CDR1 SGHRS, CDR2 YFSETQ. With V trimmed by 6 bases and J by 3 bases, 8 bases remained unmatched. The CDR3 loop reads CASTMDRGRTDTQYF. The DNA of the CDR3 is TGCGCCAGCACTATGGACAGGGGACGGACAGATACGCAGTATTTT.

The CDR3 nucleotides read TGCGCCAGCGGGACCGCGGGCAACACTGAAGCTTTCTTT. This encodes CASGTAGNTEAFF. The V call is TRBV10-2, the J call TRBJ1-1; D may be TRBD1 (5 bases). Germline V gives CDR1 WSHSY, CDR2 SAAADI. The CDR3 extends over 13 amino acids. Trimming left V 8 bases short and J 2 bases short, with 12 bases between.

This chain links TRBV4-1 with TRBJ1-2; 9 positions match TRBD1. This CDR3 is 14 amino acids long. Germline V gene lookup returns CDR1 MGHRA and CDR2 YSYEKL. The J segment lost 4 bases and the V segment lost 3 bases, leaving 3 bases of the junction unmatched. The DNA for the CDR3 is TGCGCCAGCAGCCAGGGGACAGGGCCCTATGGCTACACCTTC. Its protein is CASSQGTGPYGYTF.

There are a few counts of this clonotype. The germline gene is not matched at one end of the junction; a read error may be the cause. CDR3 residues: CASSLYLRTNTQYF. DNA for the CDR3: TGTGCTAGCAGCCTTTATCTGAGAACCAATACGCAGTATTTT. The gene calls are TRBV7-7 and TRBJ2-3, with unresolved D. The CDR3 runs 14 residues. CDR1 and CDR2 (germline): SSHAT, FNYEAQ (reference sequence).

V and J are TRBV6-4 and TRBJ1-6; D not resolved. The CDR3 covers 14 residues. V was shortened by 2 bases and J by 7 bases, with 9 bases between the two germline ends. The germline V gene has CDR1 MRHNA and CDR2 SNTAGT. CDR3 DNA: TGTGCCAGCAGTGACGGAACAACCAATTCACCCCTCCACTTT. It codes for CASSDGTTNSPLHF.

The sample holds a few counts of this clonotype. The rearrangement links TRBV5-1 to TRBJ2-7; TRBD2 aligns across 9 bases. Germline CDR1 SGHRS, CDR2 YFSETQ. Losses at the gene ends were 3 bases for V and 0 bases for J; bases not matched to a gene: 1. The CDR3 extends over 14 amino acids. This chain's CDR3 is CASSSSGASYEQYF. The CDR3 DNA reads TGCGCCAGCAGCTCTAGCGGGGCCTCCTACGAGCAGTACTTC.

The V call is TRBV3-1, the J call TRBJ2-1, with D maybe TRBD2 (5 bases). Germline CDR1 is LGHDT and CDR2 is YNNKEL (reference sequence). Trimming stripped 3 bases from V and 4 bases from J, with 19 bases between. The CDR3 runs 17 residues. The CDR3 sequence is CASSQRTGLLKYNEQFF. In DNA, the CDR3 is TGTGCCAGCAGCCAGCGGACGGGATTGTTAAAATACAATGAGCAGTTCTTC.

The chain joins TRBV29-1 to TRBJ2-2; 9 bases are a match to TRBD2. CDR1 SQVTM and CDR2 ANQGSEA come from the germline V gene. This CDR3 is 14 amino acids long. The junction had 1 base not matched to a gene; V was cut back by 5 bases and J by 0 bases. In DNA, the CDR3 is TGCAGCGTTCCTAGCGGGACGAACACCGGGGAGCTGTTTTTT. Protein sequence: CSVPSGTNTGELFF.

This clonotype was observed a single time. The chain joins TRBV20-1 to TRBJ2-1, with 9 bases aligning to TRBD2. Germline trimming cut 2 bases from V and 5 bases from J; bases unmatched to any gene: 4. Germline CDR1 DFQATT, CDR2 SNEGSKA (reference sequence). The CDR3 is made up of 14 amino acids. In nucleotides, the CDR3 is TGCAGTGCTAGAAAGGCTAGCGGGAACAATGAGCAGTTCTTC. Translated, it gives CSARKASGNNEQFF.

The genes are TRBV6-1 and TRBJ1-5; no definite D call. The CDR3 is 12 residues long. Between the trimmed V and J ends, which lost 6 bases and 3 bases, there was a span of 6 bases. Germline V lookup: CDR1 MNHNS, CDR2 SASEGT. CDR3 residues: CASRHPNQPQHF. Here the CDR3 DNA reads TGTGCCAGCAGGCACCCCAATCAGCCCCAGCATTTT.

In its sample, this clonotype was seen a few times. This chain links TRBV7-9 with TRBJ2-3; 9 bases map to TRBD2. V shed 4 bases, J shed 4 bases, and the junction held 3 bases outside the gene matches. CDR3 length equals 14 residues. Germline assignment: CDR1 SEHNR and CDR2 FQNEAQ (reference sequence). The CDR3 DNA sequence: TGTGCCAGCAGCTCCGGACTAGCGCCAGATACGCAGTATTTT. This gives the protein CASSSGLAPDTQYF.

This clonotype came up a few times. The rearrangement joins TRBV24-1 to TRBJ2-5, with D possibly TRBD1 on 5 matching bases. Trimming took 4 bases from V and 1 from J, leaving 12 bases between them. The CDR3 is made up of 15 amino acids. The germline CDR1 and CDR2 sequences are KGHDR and SFDVKD. The CDR3, as DNA: TGTGCCACCAGTGACCCGACAGATATCCAAGAGACCCAGTACTTC. This translates into CATSDPTDIQETQYF.

In DNA, the CDR3 is TGTGCCAGCAGCTTATTCGGGCAAGCGGGGGGTGCCGGGGAGCTGTTTTTT. Amino acids: CASSLFGQAGGAGELFF. The chain joins TRBV11-2 to TRBJ2-2, with 9 positions matching TRBD2. Looked up from germline, CDR1 is SGHAT and CDR2 is FQNNGV. The CDR3 totals 17 residues. Unmatched junction bases numbered 10, after V lost 2 bases and J lost 6 bases.

V and J are TRBV3-1 and TRBJ2-4; D remains ambiguous. Germline CDR1 reads LGHDT; CDR2 reads YNNKEL (reference sequence). CDR3 length equals 12 residues. V lost 4 bases, J lost 14 bases, and 15 bases lay in between. DNA for the CDR3: TGTGCCAGCAGCCGGGGTCTCCTCCCGGAGTACTTC. Amino acids: CASSRGLLPEYF.

This chain uses TRBV6-2 or TRBV6-3 with TRBJ2-7, with TRBD1 matching over 7 bases. V was pared by 7 bases and J by 2 bases, with 8 bases of the junction left unmatched. This CDR3 has 14 amino acids. Germline V gene lookup returns CDR1 MNHEY and CDR2 SVGEGT. CDR3 protein: CASTPGQVAYEQYF. CDR3 sequence (DNA): TGTGCCAGCACTCCCGGACAGGTAGCCTACGAGCAGTACTTC.

In this sample, this clonotype turned up a few times. The CDR3: CSVGSLGGLADTQYF. Written as DNA, the CDR3 is TGCAGCGTTGGCTCCCTGGGAGGGTTGGCAGATACGCAGTATTTT. The chain uses TRBV29-1 and TRBJ2-3; 7 bases map to TRBD2. Germline-derived CDR1 and CDR2 are SQVTM and ANQGSEA. There are 15 residues in the CDR3. V trimming: 4 bases; J trimming: 4 bases; junction bases outside the gene matches: 11.

The chain combines TRBV5-5 with TRBJ1-4, with D unclear. This CDR3 is 13 amino acids long. Germline V gene data show CDR1 as SGHKS and CDR2 as YYEKEE (reference sequence). Trimming cost V 3 bases and J 8 bases, with 11 bases left between them. CDR3 nucleotide sequence: TGTGCCAGCAGCTCCCGAGGCTCCGAAAAACTGTTTTTT. This translates into CASSSRGSEKLFF.

The rearrangement uses TRBV6-5 and TRBJ1-2; 7 bases agree with TRBD1. In germline, CDR1 is MNHEY, CDR2 SVGAGI. Trimming took 5 bases from V and 7 from J; bases not matched to a gene: 10. The CDR3 totals 14 residues. For the CDR3, the DNA is TGTGCCAGCAGTCCTTCCGACAGGGTTCTTGGCTACACCTTC. Translating it yields CASSPSDRVLGYTF.